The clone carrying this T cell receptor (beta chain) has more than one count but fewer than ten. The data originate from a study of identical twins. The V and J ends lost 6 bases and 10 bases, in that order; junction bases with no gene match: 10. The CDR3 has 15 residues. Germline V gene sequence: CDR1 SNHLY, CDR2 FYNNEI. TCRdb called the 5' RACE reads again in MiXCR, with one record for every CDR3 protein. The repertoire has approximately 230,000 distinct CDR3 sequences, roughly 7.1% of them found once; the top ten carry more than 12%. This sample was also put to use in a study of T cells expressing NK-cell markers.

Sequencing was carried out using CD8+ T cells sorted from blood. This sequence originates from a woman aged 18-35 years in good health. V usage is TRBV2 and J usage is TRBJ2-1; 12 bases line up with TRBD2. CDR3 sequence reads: CASRASGRASDEQFF. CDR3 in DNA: TGTGCCAGCAGGGCTAGCGGGAGGGCATCGGACGAGCAGTTCTTC.